The 21 T cell receptor beta chains in this list originate from one sample, sequenced in a study of cytomegalovirus exposure and HLA in healthy donors. The assay was immunoSEQ multiplex PCR, and TCRdb's table has in-frame clones only and misses some. The table lists 150,000 to 250,000 clones, roughly 81% of them singletons. Sequencing input: PBMCs. These receptors were collected from a woman aged 30 to 39 in good health and CMV-seronegative.

The chain links TRBV9 to TRBJ2-5; 7 bases map to TRBD2. This CDR3 spans 15 amino acids. CDR1 is SGDLS, CDR2 YYNGEE, per germline. The V segment lost 0 bases and the J segment 4 bases; nucleotides outside the gene matches: 6. CDR3 in DNA: TGTGCCAGCAGCGTAGGTCCGGGAGGAGGAGAGACCCAGTACTTC. Translation gives CASSVGPGGGETQYF.

This clone was detected only a few times. The CDR3 coding sequence is TGTGCCTGGAGTGTCCAAGGATGGGGACAGTTCTATGGCTACACCTTC. It is translated as CAWSVQGWGQFYGYTF. V usage is TRBV30 and J usage is TRBJ1-2; 7 nucleotides agree with TRBD1. Trimming removed 0 bases from V and 4 bases from J; junction bases left unmatched: 11. This CDR3 contains 16 residues. Germline V gene sequence: CDR1 GTSNPN, CDR2 SVGIG (reference sequence).

This clone was counted many times. The chain recombines TRBV13 with TRBJ2-7; tentatively, D is TRBD1 (6 bases). V was clipped by 5 bases and J by 3 bases, with 14 bases between them. The CDR3 is 14 residues long. The V gene's germline CDR1 is PRHDT and CDR2 FYEKMQ (reference sequence). CDR3 protein: CASSESGQFYEQYF. DNA of the CDR3: TGTGCCAGCAGCGAATCGGGACAATTCTACGAGCAGTACTTC. Filled out from reference TRBV13 and TRBJ2-7, the complete variable domain reads AAGVIQSPRHLIKEKRETATLKCYPIPRHDTVYWYQQGPGQDPQFLISFYEKMQSDKGSIPDRFSAQQFSDYHSELNMSSLELGDSALYFCASSESGQFYEQYFGPGTRLTVT.

V usage is TRBV9 and J usage is TRBJ2-2, with 8 bases lining up with TRBD2. The CDR3 is made up of 15 amino acids. Germline V CDR1 and CDR2: SGDLS, YYNGEE. Trimming cost V 3 bases and J 7 bases; bases outside gene matches: 8. In nucleotides, the CDR3 is TGTGCCAGCAGCGGGACGACTAGCGCAAGCGGGGAGCTGTTTTTT. Protein: CASSGTTSASGELFF.

This clone was observed a handful of times. DNA of the CDR3: TGTGCCAGCAATAAGGGACAGGGGGCTGTTGGAAACACCATATATTTT. As protein: CASNKGQGAVGNTIYF. The gene calls are TRBV2 and TRBJ1-3; the match to TRBD1 covers 12 bases. V was pared by 7 bases and J by 3 bases, with 7 bases of the junction left unmatched. The CDR3 runs to 16 residues. Germline CDR1 SNHLY, CDR2 FYNNEI.

The V gene is TRBV19, the J gene TRBJ1-1; no clear D. From germline, CDR1 is LNHDA and CDR2 SQIVND (reference sequence). Trimming removed 6 bases at V and 3 bases at J, with 8 bases between. The CDR3 consists of 12 residues. The CDR3 nucleotides are TGTGCCAGTAGCCCTCGGGACACTGAAGCTTTCTTT. The encoded protein is CASSPRDTEAFF.

This sequence joins TRBV4-1 and TRBJ2-1; 9 bases line up with TRBD2. The length of the CDR3 is 17 residues. Looked up from germline, CDR1 is MGHRA and CDR2 is YSYEKL. V shed 0 bases, J shed 4 bases, and the junction held 7 bases outside the gene matches. The CDR3 here is CASSQEITSGPYNEQFF. The CDR3 coding sequence is TGCGCCAGCAGCCAAGAAATAACTAGCGGGCCATACAATGAGCAGTTCTTC.

The table lists this clone with many counts. The CDR3, as DNA: TGTGCCAGCAGTCCCGCCTCAGGGAATAGGGCTTTCTTT. Translation: CASSPASGNRAFF. The genes are TRBV28 and TRBJ1-1, with D possibly TRBD1 on 5 matching bases. Trimming took 5 bases from V and 11 from J, leaving 18 bases between them. This CDR3 has 13 amino acids. CDR1 and CDR2 (germline): MDHEN, SYDVKM.

The chain combines TRBV28 with TRBJ1-2; 7 bases agree with TRBD1. Germline-derived CDR1 and CDR2 are MDHEN and SYDVKM. This CDR3 comprises 14 residues. Losses at the gene ends were 6 bases for V and 2 bases for J; bases not matched to a gene: 6. DNA for the CDR3: TGTGCCAGCAGCTCCGGACAGGCGAACTATGGCTACACCTTC. It yields the protein CASSSGQANYGYTF.

The rearrangement links TRBV19 to TRBJ1-5; no definite D call. With 7 bases removed from V and 2 bases from J, the gap between germline ends came to 12 bases. There are 14 residues in the CDR3. Germline V gene data show CDR1 as LNHDA and CDR2 as SQIVND (reference sequence). The DNA for the CDR3 is TGTGCCAGTAAGGAGGGTATGGGCAATCAGCCCCAGCATTTT. Encoded protein: CASKEGMGNQPQHF.

The chain couples TRBV7-7 to TRBJ2-3; 10 nucleotides align to TRBD1. This CDR3 is 15 amino acids long. Germline CDR1 SSHAT, CDR2 FNYEAQ (reference sequence). V shed 5 bases and J 0 bases; nucleotides not matched to a gene: 2. In nucleotides, the CDR3 is TGTGCCAGCAGCCGGACAGGGGGGAGCACAGATACGCAGTATTTT. Its protein is CASSRTGGSTDTQYF.

The rearrangement joins TRBV30 to TRBJ2-3; possible D gene TRBD2, 6 bases. This CDR3 contains 15 residues. V was clipped by 4 bases and J by 8 bases, with 22 bases between them. Germline V gene sequence: CDR1 GTSNPN, CDR2 SVGIG (reference sequence). CDR3 sequence reads: CAWTPEGRYLGTQYF. Here the CDR3 DNA reads TGTGCCTGGACCCCCGAGGGGAGGTACCTGGGTACGCAGTATTTT.

The chain employs TRBV6-1 and TRBJ2-5; D possibly corresponds to TRBD2 (5 bases). In germline, CDR1 is MNHNS, CDR2 SASEGT. The length of the CDR3 is 12 residues. V lost 6 bases, J lost 1 base, and 6 bases lay in between. CDR3 DNA: TGTGCCAGCAGGGACTTCCAAGAGACCCAGTACTTC. Translation gives CASRDFQETQYF.

The V gene is TRBV7-2, the J gene TRBJ2-3; D unresolved. Trimming stripped 2 bases from V and 2 bases from J, with 11 bases between. CDR3 length equals 15 residues. Germline lookup yields CDR1 SGHTA and CDR2 FQGNSA. The CDR3 is CASSLPASDTDTQYF. The CDR3 coding sequence is TGTGCCAGCAGCTTACCGGCTAGTGACACAGATACGCAGTATTTT.

V is TRBV7-8 and J is TRBJ1-5; D may be TRBD1 (6 bases). CDR3 length: 13 residues. The germline V gene has CDR1 SGHVS and CDR2 FQNEAQ. Trimming left V 5 bases short and J 6 bases short, with 11 bases between. CDR3 in amino acids: CASSPQGIQPQHF. CDR3 DNA: TGTGCCAGCAGCCCCCAGGGGATTCAGCCCCAGCATTTT.

V usage is TRBV13 and J usage is TRBJ2-7; the match to TRBD2 covers 13 bases. The CDR3 totals 16 residues. The trim removed 5 bases at V and 2 bases at J, leaving 6 bases unmatched. Germline CDR1 PRHDT, CDR2 FYEKMQ (reference sequence). The DNA of the CDR3 is TGTGCCAGCAGCGCCCCGACTAGCGGGGGGCCCTACGAGCAGTACTTC. Amino acids: CASSAPTSGGPYEQYF.

V usage is TRBV11-2 and J usage is TRBJ1-1, with no clear D. There are 15 residues in the CDR3. Germline V gene data show CDR1 as SGHAT and CDR2 as FQNNGV. The V end was cut by 5 bases, the J end by 5 bases, with 18 bases between. CDR3 protein: CASSPRPRLGTEAFF. In DNA form, the CDR3 reads TGTGCCAGCAGCCCACGCCCGCGCCTAGGAACTGAAGCTTTCTTT.

This chain connects TRBV6-5 to TRBJ1-5; no reliable D call. Germline V lookup: CDR1 MNHEY, CDR2 SVGAGI. The CDR3 runs 14 residues. Deletions cut 0 bases from V and 9 bases from J, with 12 bases between. The CDR3 protein is CASSYSIVGGPQHF. The CDR3 DNA reads TGTGCCAGCAGTTACTCGATAGTAGGAGGGCCCCAGCATTTT.

The genes are TRBV6-1 and TRBJ2-5, with 7 bases fitting TRBD2. The V segment lost 6 bases and the J segment 4 bases; nucleotides outside the gene matches: 11. From germline, CDR1 is MNHNS and CDR2 SASEGT. The CDR3 totals 15 residues. The CDR3 reads CASSDWSGVRETQYF. Written as DNA, the CDR3 is TGTGCCAGCAGCGATTGGAGCGGGGTGCGAGAGACCCAGTACTTC.

The chain is built from TRBV6-6 and TRBJ1-2, with TRBD1 matching over 7 bases. The CDR3 is 15 residues long. CDR1 and CDR2 from the germline V gene are MNHNY and SVGAGI (reference sequence). V was clipped by 0 bases and J by 6 bases; unmatched bases: 7. The DNA of the CDR3 is TGTGCCAGCAGTTACTCCCGGGGACAGAGTGATGGCTACACCTTC. Translated: CASSYSRGQSDGYTF.

The genes are TRBV18 and TRBJ2-7; 10 positions agree with TRBD2. The V and J ends lost 0 bases and 5 bases, in that order; junction bases with no gene match: 10. The CDR3 is made up of 17 amino acids. Germline V lookup: CDR1 KGHSH, CDR2 LQKENI. The CDR3 sequence is CASSPPWLSGRGDEQYF. In nucleotides, the CDR3 is TGTGCCAGCTCACCACCGTGGTTAAGCGGGAGGGGTGACGAGCAGTACTTC.